The 5 T cell receptor beta chains given below trace back to one sample, sequenced in a study of blood T cell repertoires in COVID-19 (dated by TCRdb to 2019 to 2021). The method behind the library was the immunoSEQ multiplex PCR assay. TCRdb mirrors the immuneACCESS table, restricted to in-frame sequences. Some clones are absent from its copies; in checked studies, under half trace to an unresolved V gene, and the reason for the others is unknown. Here the sample has approximately 100,000 clones; under 75% occur a single time. Approximately 5.9% of the sample comes from the top ten. Sequencing used peripheral blood. These receptors all come from a man older than 75 with acute or convalescent COVID-19.

The rearrangement joins TRBV4-3 to TRBJ2-7; 9 positions match TRBD1. The length of the CDR3 is 17 residues. CDR1 is LGHNA and CDR2 is YSLEER in the germline V gene. V lost 3 bases, J lost 2 bases, and 11 bases stayed unmatched. This chain's CDR3 is CASSQSLPGQGTYEQYF. CDR3 nucleotides: TGCGCCAGCAGCCAGTCCCTCCCGGGACAGGGAACCTACGAGCAGTACTTC.

The chain uses TRBV3-1 (or the pseudogene TRBV3-2) and TRBJ2-7; 9 nucleotides match TRBD2. This CDR3 comprises 13 residues. Losses at the gene ends were 6 bases for V and 4 bases for J; bases not matched to a gene: 4. Looked up from germline, CDR1 is LGHDT and CDR2 is YNNKEL (reference sequence). CDR3 residues: CASSLAGLYEQYF. Here the CDR3 DNA reads TGTGCCAGCAGTCTAGCGGGATTGTACGAGCAGTACTTC.

The rearrangement links TRBV6-8 to TRBJ1-3; perhaps TRBD1 as D (6 bases). CDR1 MNHGY and CDR2 SAAAGT come from the germline V gene. This CDR3 is 15 amino acids long. Trimming shortened V by 8 bases and J by 3 bases, and 17 bases separated the two germline ends. The CDR3 is CASAKQGLCGNTIYF. The CDR3 DNA reads TGTGCCAGCGCGAAACAGGGATTATGTGGAAACACCATATATTTT.

The V and J genes are TRBV6-5 and TRBJ1-3; no firm D call. The CDR3 is 14 amino acids. Germline CDR1 reads MNHEY; CDR2 reads SVGAGI. With 5 bases removed from V and 0 bases from J, the gap between germline ends came to 8 bases. The CDR3 loop is CASSTPGSGNTIYF. In nucleotides, the CDR3 is TGTGCCAGCAGTACCCCAGGCTCTGGAAACACCATATATTTT.

This sequence joins TRBV5-1 and TRBJ2-5; D not certain. V dropped 4 bases and J dropped 5 bases, with 9 bases sitting between them. The CDR3 extends over 12 amino acids. CDR1 SGHRS and CDR2 YFSETQ come from the germline V gene. In DNA form, the CDR3 reads TGCGCCAGCAGCCGAGGCGCCGAGACCCAGTACTTC. Translation gives CASSRGAETQYF.